The 27 T cell receptor beta chains below were found in one sample sequenced in a study of early stage breast cancer tumors. Sequencing used immunoSEQ multiplex PCR; TCRdb keeps in-frame clones, though not all of them. The table has tens of thousands of clones, 80% to 95% seen once; the top ten hold approximately 4.7%. The sequencing sample was made of blood. Receptors originate from a person aged 70 to 80 with breast cancer.

The V call is TRBV5-4, the J call TRBJ1-6, with a weak D call TRBD1 (5 bases). Germline loops: CDR1 SGHNT, CDR2 YYREEE (reference sequence). V gave up 5 bases and J gave up 7 bases, with 13 bases separating them. The CDR3 extends over 14 amino acids. The CDR3 coding sequence is TGTGCCAGCAGACTGACAGTAGAGAATTCACCCCTCCACTTT. As protein: CASRLTVENSPLHF.

V gene TRBV19 combines with J gene TRBJ1-5, with 10 bases aligning to TRBD1. This CDR3 contains 18 residues. The V and J ends lost 3 bases and 2 bases, in that order; junction bases with no gene match: 10. Germline V gene data show CDR1 as LNHDA and CDR2 as SQIVND (reference sequence). The CDR3 here is CASSIGIGQGGGNQPQHF. The CDR3, as DNA: TGTGCCAGTAGTATCGGTATAGGACAGGGGGGGGGCAATCAGCCCCAGCATTTT.

The chain recombines TRBV10-3 with TRBJ2-7, with 7 bases matching TRBD2. V lost 9 bases to trimming and J lost 4 bases; unmatched junction nucleotides: 9. The CDR3 consists of 13 residues. CDR1 and CDR2 (germline): ENHRY, SYGVKD. The CDR3 DNA reads TGTGCCATTGCTGGGGGAGGGGAATACGAGCAGTACTTC. Protein: CAIAGGGEYEQYF.

The chain joins TRBV11-2 to TRBJ1-3; TRBD1 is a possible D gene (5 bases). Germline CDR1 reads SGHAT; CDR2 reads FQNNGV. The CDR3 runs to 16 residues. V dropped 0 bases and J dropped 2 bases, with 11 bases sitting between them. In nucleotides, the CDR3 is TGTGCCAGCAGCTTAGAAAGGGGCCCACCTGGAAACACCATATATTTT. Its translation: CASSLERGPPGNTIYF.

The chain has TRBV7-2 and TRBJ1-1; TRBD1 matches at 8 bases. V lost 6 bases to trimming and J lost 5 bases; unmatched junction nucleotides: 8. The CDR3 totals 14 residues. Per germline, CDR1 SGHTA and CDR2 FQGNSA. The CDR3 nucleotides read TGTGCCAGCAGGAGTAACAGGGGGGGGACTGAAGCTTTCTTT. Its protein product is CASRSNRGGTEAFF.

CDR3 region: CASTPLPGGSQETQYF. Written as DNA, the CDR3 is TGTGCCAGCACCCCCCTCCCGGGGGGCTCCCAAGAGACCCAGTACTTC. The chain employs TRBV2 and TRBJ2-5; possibly TRBD2 for D (7 bases). The CDR3 length is 16 residues. The V and J ends lost 7 bases and 1 base respectively, with 19 bases between them. The germline CDR1 and CDR2 sequences are SNHLY and FYNNEI.

This chain connects TRBV7-2 to TRBJ2-3; 9 bases are a match to TRBD2. CDR1 is SGHTA, CDR2 FQGNSA, per germline. The CDR3 runs to 17 residues. V lost 1 base, J lost 2 bases, and 7 bases stayed unmatched. The DNA of the CDR3 is TGTGCCAGCAGCTTAGGCGGCGGGGGGGCCCCCACAGATACGCAGTATTTT. Residues: CASSLGGGGAPTDTQYF.

A few counts support this clone. The V call is TRBV2, the J call TRBJ1-6; 8 bases agree with TRBD1. Germline CDR1 SNHLY, CDR2 FYNNEI. J was trimmed by 9 bases and V by 6 bases; bases with no gene match: 4. The CDR3 contains 13 residues. Here the CDR3 reads CASSGGQGSPLHF. CDR3 nucleotide sequence: TGTGCCAGCAGCGGAGGACAGGGTTCACCCCTCCACTTT. Supplemented by reference TRBV2 and TRBJ1-6, the full variable domain reads EPEVTQTPSHQVTQMGQEVILRCVPISNHLYFYWYRQILGQKVEFLVSFYNNEISEKSEIFDDQFSVERPDGSNFTLKIRSTKLEDSAMYFCASSGGQGSPLHFGNGTRLTVT.

The chain has TRBV5-5 and TRBJ1-2; D not certain. Trimming took off 2 bases at V and 2 bases at J, with 16 bases between the two ends. Germline V gene data show CDR1 as SGHKS and CDR2 as YYEKEE (reference sequence). The CDR3 has 16 residues. The CDR3 here is CASSFTSQVVNYGYTF. The CDR3 coding sequence is TGTGCCAGCAGCTTCACATCCCAAGTCGTCAACTATGGCTACACCTTC.

This clone was seen a few times. The V and J genes are TRBV7-6 and TRBJ1-1, with D hard to call. With 5 bases removed from V and 4 bases from J, the gap between germline ends came to 14 bases. CDR1 is SGHVS, CDR2 FNYEAQ, per germline. CDR3 length: 14 amino acids. CDR3 loop: CASSPEASGTEAFF. DNA for the CDR3: TGTGCCAGCAGCCCAGAGGCCAGTGGCACTGAAGCTTTCTTT.

This rearrangement joins TRBV18 to TRBJ2-5; D gene unclear. The J call may be mistaken, given a closer DNA end match to TRBJ2-7. Germline CDR1 is KGHSH and CDR2 is LQKENI. The CDR3 spans 13 residues. Written as DNA, the CDR3 is TGTGCCAGCTCACCACCAGTCTCCTACGAGCAGTACTTC. The encoded protein is CASSPPVSYEQYF.

The V gene is TRBV5-1, the J gene TRBJ2-3; the D gene is possibly TRBD2 (7 bases). Germline CDR1 is SGHRS and CDR2 is YFSETQ. The CDR3 runs 16 residues. V was cut by 4 bases and J by 3 bases, with 18 bases left in between. CDR3 region: CASSPRGGAGTDTQYF. For the CDR3, the DNA is TGCGCCAGCAGCCCCCGTGGGGGGGCGGGGACAGATACGCAGTATTTT.

The chain couples TRBV5-4 to TRBJ1-1, with no clear D. V dropped 0 bases and J dropped 6 bases, with 9 bases sitting between them. The CDR3 is 13 amino acids. CDR1 is SGHNT and CDR2 is YYREEE in the germline V gene (reference sequence). The CDR3 region is CASSLAGVAEAFF. The DNA of the CDR3 is TGTGCCAGCAGCTTGGCCGGGGTAGCTGAAGCTTTCTTT.

This clone has only one observation. The genes are TRBV6-1 and TRBJ1-1; no reliable D call. Trimming removed 3 bases at V and 4 bases at J, with 12 bases between. Germline V gives CDR1 MNHNS, CDR2 SASEGT. The CDR3 has 14 residues. CDR3 in amino acids: CASSDRGLGTEAFF. The DNA for the CDR3 is TGTGCCAGCAGTGACCGAGGGCTGGGCACTGAAGCTTTCTTT.

This chain uses TRBV7-3 with TRBJ2-5; 11 bases line up with TRBD2. The V gene end was trimmed by 3 bases and the J gene end by 4 bases; junction bases not matched to a gene: 4. Germline V CDR1 and CDR2: SGHTA, FQGTGA. The CDR3 length is 15 residues. The CDR3 coding sequence is TGTGCCAGCAGCTTCGGGACTAGCGGTCTAGAGACCCAGTACTTC. As protein: CASSFGTSGLETQYF.

The rearrangement uses TRBV29-1 and TRBJ2-7; TRBD2 is a possible D gene (6 bases). The CDR3 extends over 15 amino acids. The ends were cut back, 6 bases at V and 4 bases at J, with 22 bases in the middle. Germline CDR1 and CDR2: SQVTM and ANQGSEA. The CDR3 protein is CSVSGAGTPPYEQYF. CDR3 DNA sequence: TGCAGCGTCTCCGGGGCCGGGACTCCGCCATACGAGCAGTACTTC.

This sequence joins TRBV4-1 and TRBJ2-2; D may be TRBD2 (7 bases). CDR3 length: 15 amino acids. The V and J ends lost 2 bases and 4 bases respectively, with 11 bases between them. Germline CDR1 is MGHRA and CDR2 is YSYEKL. The DNA of the CDR3 is TGCGCCAGCAGCCAATGGGGGGGCCTCACCGGGGAGCTGTTTTTT. This encodes CASSQWGGLTGELFF.

This clone was counted once. This chain connects TRBV6-6 to TRBJ2-7; 8 nucleotides line up with TRBD1. This CDR3 has 14 residues. Germline V gene sequence: CDR1 MNHNY, CDR2 SVGAGI (reference sequence). J was trimmed by 1 base and V by 6 bases; bases with no gene match: 5. The DNA for the CDR3 is TGTGCCAGCAGATGGACAGGGCTATCCTACGAGCAGTACTTC. Residues: CASRWTGLSYEQYF.

The gene calls are TRBV5-1 and TRBJ1-4, with a possible D match to TRBD1 (6 bases). Germline CDR1 and CDR2: SGHRS and YFSETQ. CDR3 length: 16 amino acids. The V gene lost 4 bases and the J gene lost 10 bases, with 23 bases spanning the gap. CDR3 amino acids: CASSLQQGSAEGKLFF. In nucleotides, the CDR3 is TGCGCCAGCAGCCTCCAGCAGGGGAGCGCCGAAGGAAAACTGTTTTTT.

J is TRBJ1-1 and V is TRBV6-6; 9 bases fit TRBD1. The CDR3 consists of 15 residues. Germline assignment: CDR1 MNHNY and CDR2 SVGAGI (reference sequence). With V trimmed by 5 bases and J by 7 bases, 11 bases remained unmatched. The CDR3 protein is CASSPGDREKGEAFF. The CDR3 region has the DNA TGTGCCAGCAGTCCGGGGGACAGGGAGAAGGGTGAAGCTTTCTTT.

The chain is built from TRBV7-9 and TRBJ2-2, with 7 positions matching TRBD2. Germline V gives CDR1 SEHNR, CDR2 FQNEAQ (reference sequence). CDR3 size: 14 residues. The junction had 3 bases not matched to a gene; V was cut back by 8 bases and J by 0 bases. The CDR3 protein is CASVLAANTGELFF. The CDR3 nucleotides read TGTGCCAGCGTCCTAGCGGCGAACACCGGGGAGCTGTTTTTT.

The chain uses TRBV11-2 and TRBJ2-5, with D possibly being TRBD1 (6 bases). Germline V gene data show CDR1 as SGHAT and CDR2 as FQNNGV. This CDR3 has 15 residues. V was trimmed by 1 base and J by 4 bases, leaving 13 bases between them. The CDR3 DNA follows: TGTGCCAGCAGCTTAGCCGGGGTAGGGGGAGAGACCCAGTACTTC. It is translated as CASSLAGVGGETQYF.

This chain links TRBV7-6 with TRBJ1-1; D is perhaps TRBD1 (5 bases). Trimming took off 0 bases at V and 3 bases at J, with 11 bases between the two ends. Germline V gene lookup returns CDR1 SGHVS and CDR2 FNYEAQ. CDR3 length: 15 residues. CDR3 residues: CASSLASPGDTEAFF. CDR3 nucleotide sequence: TGTGCCAGCAGCTTAGCGTCCCCGGGGGACACTGAAGCTTTCTTT.

This chain joins TRBV5-8 and TRBJ2-7; the match to TRBD1 covers 8 bases. The CDR3 covers 15 residues. V lost 5 bases to trimming and J lost 3 bases; unmatched junction nucleotides: 10. Germline assignment: CDR1 SGHTS and CDR2 YDEGEE. CDR3: CASSFAGTGFYEQYF. In DNA, the CDR3 is TGTGCCAGCAGTTTTGCCGGGACAGGTTTCTACGAGCAGTACTTC.

With regard to this clone: One end of the junction varies from germline; a read error may be responsible. The rearrangement uses TRBV7-9 and TRBJ2-3; maybe TRBD2 (6 bases). This CDR3 spans 11 amino acids. Per germline, CDR1 SEHNR and CDR2 FQNEAQ (reference sequence). CDR3 sequence (DNA): TGTGCCAGCAGCGTTGACTTACTAGCATCTTTT. Protein sequence: CASSVDLLASF. The full variable domain, its missing parts supplied by reference TRBV7-9 and TRBJ2-3, is DTGVSQNPRHKITKRGQNVTFRCDPISEHNRLYWYRQTLGQGPEFLTYFQNEAQLEKSRLLSDRFSAERPKGSFSTLEIQRTEQGDSAMYLCASSVDLLASFGPGTRLTVL.

This sequence joins TRBV6-4 and TRBJ2-3; 9 bases fit TRBD2. Per the germline V gene, CDR1 is MRHNA and CDR2 is SNTAGT. The ends lost 7 bases at V and 2 bases at J; junction bases unmatched: 13. This CDR3 comprises 17 residues. The CDR3 bases are TGTGCCAGCACCATGGGGAGGAGCGGGAGGTTCACAGATACGCAGTATTTT. Translating gives CASTMGRSGRFTDTQYF.

The rearrangement links TRBV5-3 to TRBJ2-7; no reliable D call. TRBV5-3 has ORF status, its function being uncertain. The V and J ends lost 1 base and 0 bases respectively, with 11 bases between them. The CDR3 consists of 15 residues. CDR3 bases: TGTGCCAGAAGCTTGTTGGCGGCTAACTCCTACGAGCAGTACTTC. It translates to CARSLLAANSYEQYF.